The present TCR beta chain was sequenced within a study of blood T cell repertoires in COVID-19. Across the study: Spain, Italy and the United States supplied samples that represented acute and convalescent COVID-19. Nucleic acid was either cDNA or gDNA, and it came from T cells, B-cell-depleted T cells, or PBMCs.

CDR1 and CDR2 (germline): LGHNA, YNFKEQ. V gave up 0 bases and J gave up 0 bases, with 7 bases separating them. The CDR3 totals 15 residues. Original processing notes: Counts of nucleated cells, estimated from reference gene primer amplification, were obtained. Sequencing was performed with immunoSEQ multiplex PCR; in TCRdb, only in-frame clones are kept and a portion is missing. The V and J calls and the clone size are those of that table, but D and trimming were determined from the DNA. Among roughly 250,000 clones, about four fifths were seen once, and the ten largest hold 8.5% to 10%. Input material: peripheral blood. The clonotype comes from a man between 40 and 49 years old with active or convalescent COVID-19. The chain couples TRBV4-2 to TRBJ2-3; D gene ambiguous. This chain's CDR3 is CASSQERTSTDTQYF. The CDR3 nucleotides read TGTGCCAGCAGCCAAGAAAGAACTAGCACAGATACGCAGTATTTT.